This T cell receptor (beta chain) was retrieved from a study of cytomegalovirus exposure and HLA in healthy donors. CDR3 length equals 15 residues. Germline values: CDR1 SSHAT, CDR2 FNYEAQ (reference sequence). The V end was cut by 6 bases, the J end by 0 bases, with 13 bases between. With 60 Vbeta and 13 Jbeta primers, the PCR was carried out. Assay: immunoSEQ multiplex PCR; the TCRdb copy retains only in-frame clones and omits some. The sample lists some 150,000 clones, around nine tenths occurring once. This clone was seen just once. Its specificity is not known. Study-level results: The study designated some 180 TCR beta chains cytomegalovirus-associated.

This chain connects TRBV7-7 to TRBJ2-3; maybe TRBD2 (6 bases). The sequenced material came from PBMCs. This receptor was taken from a woman under 40 in good health and CMV-seronegative. CDR3 in DNA: TGTGCCAGCAGTCCCGGCGGAGGGAGCACAGATACGCAGTATTTT. Translating gives CASSPGGGSTDTQYF.